The present T cell receptor (beta chain) was sequenced within a study of T cells after yellow fever vaccination. A few counts support this clonotype. Its antigen remains unknown. One entry per CDR3 protein, called by TCRdb with MiXCR from the 5' RACE reads. The repertoire has about 99,000 distinct CDR3 sequences, under 7% of them found once; the top ten carry roughly 41%. Study observations and caveats: Booster sampling recovered most clones from primary vaccination (roughly 97% CD4, over 75% CD8). It was the secondary response that reached its peak faster, day 5 versus 15, but it was weaker. Contamination of FACS-sorted repertoires by abundant clonotypes from the bulk population could occur.

This sample comprised CD8+ T cells sorted from PBMCs, obtained 10 days after the yellow fever booster vaccination. This receptor was taken from a man aged 18 to 30 who received the YFV17D yellow fever vaccine.

CDR3: CASSFRRDRGRRGNQPQHF. CDR3 nucleotides: TGTGCCAGCAGTTTCCGCCGGGACAGGGGGCGCCGGGGCAATCAGCCCCAGCATTTT. This chain joins TRBV6-2 or TRBV6-3 and TRBJ1-5; 12 bases are shared with TRBD1. J lost 2 bases, V lost 4 bases, and 12 bases had no gene match. The germline gives CDR1 MNHEY, CDR2 SVGEGT. The CDR3 extends over 19 amino acids.